The TCR beta chain under discussion was sequenced for a study of blood T cell repertoires in COVID-19 (dated by TCRdb to 2020 to 2022). With respect to the entire study: Samples covering the acute and convalescent phases of COVID-19 were provided by collaborators in the United States, Italy and Spain. Where available, HLA class I and class II types were obtained from metadata supplied by the sample provider rather than from assay-based typing. Deeply sampled blood TCRbeta repertoires from subjects exposed to, actively infected with, or recovered from COVID-19 were included in the dataset. The samples were drawn from two sources: the first 160 participants of the ongoing ImmuneRACE study, and approximately 1,300 subjects contributed by 6 global collaborators. Nearly every sample came with metadata listing a de-identified subject ID, COVID-19 status, age in years and sex. The material from the prospective study consisted of cDNA or gDNA derived from T cells, B-cell-depleted T cells, or PBMCs. A freely available public database, intended as a resource for researchers studying the immune response to SARS-CoV-2, is where the repertoires were released.

Overall results and qualifications from the work: How much clinical and demographic metadata was included differed by source and by participant, and the metadata was provided uncurated.

The germline V gene (reference sequence) yields SSHAT for CDR1 and FNYEAQ for CDR2. V is reduced by 6 bases and J by 3 bases, leaving a spacing of 11 bases between them. Measured from the cysteine to the phenylalanine, the CDR3 is 14 residues long. Of the read, only the CDR3 DNA is kept; its 42 bases are in frame from base 1. TCRbeta CDR3 regions were amplified from genomic DNA by means of the immunoSEQ Assay, a bias-controlled multiplex PCR. The study's processing was this. Nucleated cell counts per sample were estimated from amplification of reference gene primers within the assay. To quantify the absolute abundance of each unique TCRbeta CDR3 rearrangement, sequence reads were collapsed and filtered. Productive Simpson clonality was computed per sample as the square root of Simpson's diversity index over productive rearrangements. TCRdb carries this immuneACCESS record with in-frame sequences only. Its versions omit some clonotypes, under half of them owing to an unresolved V gene in the studies checked, with the rest unexplained. The DNA was the basis for D and trimming; V, J and clone size are from that table. Recorded for this sample are 45,000 to 60,000 clones; around 84% of them occurred a single time. About 11% of the sample comes from the top ten.

With respect to this clone: Its antigen remains undetermined. Per-base quality was not reported, and no clone a single base away is much larger than it.

The collaborating institutions used their own protocols to collect whole blood in K2EDTA tubes. Collaborator samples were shipped for TCRbeta analysis as frozen whole blood, isolated PBMCs, or DNA extracted from either sample type. This sequence originates from a man in his 70s with active COVID-19. The sample was peripheral blood. The rearranged chain carries TRBV7-7 and TRBJ2-2; the D gene assignment is ambiguous. The DNA sequence reads TGTGCCAGCAGTATAACAAGTTACACCGGGGAGCTGTTTTTT. This gives the protein CASSITSYTGELFF. The CDR3 plus the reference TRBV7-7 and TRBJ2-2 genes for the other parts give the full variable domain: GAGVSQSPRYKVTKRGQDVTLRCDPISSHATLYWYQQALGQGPEFLTYFNYEAQPDKSGLPSDRFSAERPEGSISTLTIQRTEQRDSAMYRCASSITSYTGELFFGEGSRLTVL.